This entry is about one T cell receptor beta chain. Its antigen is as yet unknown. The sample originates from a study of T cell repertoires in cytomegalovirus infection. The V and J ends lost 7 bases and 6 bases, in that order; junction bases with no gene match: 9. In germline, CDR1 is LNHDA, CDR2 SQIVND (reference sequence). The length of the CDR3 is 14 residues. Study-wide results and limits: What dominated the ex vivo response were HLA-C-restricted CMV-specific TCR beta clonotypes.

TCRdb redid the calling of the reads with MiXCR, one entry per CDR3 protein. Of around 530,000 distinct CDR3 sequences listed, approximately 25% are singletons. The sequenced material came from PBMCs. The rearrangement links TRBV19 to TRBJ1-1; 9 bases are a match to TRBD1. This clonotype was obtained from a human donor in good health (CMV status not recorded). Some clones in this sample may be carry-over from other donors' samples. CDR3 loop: CASNPLTGGPEAFF. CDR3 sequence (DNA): TGTGCCAGTAACCCTCTAACAGGGGGCCCTGAAGCTTTCTTT.